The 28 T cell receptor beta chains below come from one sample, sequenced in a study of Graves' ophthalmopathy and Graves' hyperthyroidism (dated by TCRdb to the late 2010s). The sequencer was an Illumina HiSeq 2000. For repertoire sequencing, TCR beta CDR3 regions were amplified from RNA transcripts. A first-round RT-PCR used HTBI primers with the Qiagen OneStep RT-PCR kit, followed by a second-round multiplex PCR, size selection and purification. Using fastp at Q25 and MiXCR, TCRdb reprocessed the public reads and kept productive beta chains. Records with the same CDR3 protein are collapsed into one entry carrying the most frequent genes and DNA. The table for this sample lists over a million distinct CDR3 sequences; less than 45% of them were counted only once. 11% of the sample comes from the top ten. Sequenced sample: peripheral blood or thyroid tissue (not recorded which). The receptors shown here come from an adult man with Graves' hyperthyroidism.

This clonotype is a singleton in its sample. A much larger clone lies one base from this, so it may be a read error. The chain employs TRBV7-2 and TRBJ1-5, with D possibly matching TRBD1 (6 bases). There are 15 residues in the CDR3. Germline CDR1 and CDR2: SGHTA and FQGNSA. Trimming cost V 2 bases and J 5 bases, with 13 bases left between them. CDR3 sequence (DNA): TGTGCCAGCAGCTTAAGCCGGACAGAGTATCAGCCCCAGCATTTT. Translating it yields CASSLSRTEYQPQHF. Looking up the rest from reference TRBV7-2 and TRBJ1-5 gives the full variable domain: GAGVSQSPSNKVTEKGKDVELRCDPISGHTALYWYRQSLGQGLEFLIYFQGNSAPDKSGLPSDRFSAERTGGSVSTLTIQRTQQEDSAVYLCASSLSRTEYQPQHFGDGTRLSIL.

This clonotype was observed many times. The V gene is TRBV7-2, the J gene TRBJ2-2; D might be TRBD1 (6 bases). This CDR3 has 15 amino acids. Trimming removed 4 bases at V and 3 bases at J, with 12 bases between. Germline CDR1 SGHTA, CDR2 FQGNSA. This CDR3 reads CASSSTGPDTGELFF. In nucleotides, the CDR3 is TGTGCCAGCAGCTCAACAGGGCCTGACACCGGGGAGCTGTTTTTT.

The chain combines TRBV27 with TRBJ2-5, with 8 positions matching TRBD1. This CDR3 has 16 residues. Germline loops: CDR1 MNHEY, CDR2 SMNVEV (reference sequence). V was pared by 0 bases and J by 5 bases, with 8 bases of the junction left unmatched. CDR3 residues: CASSLSGRTGRETQYF. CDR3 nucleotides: TGTGCCAGCAGTTTATCGGGACGGACAGGGAGGGAGACCCAGTACTTC.

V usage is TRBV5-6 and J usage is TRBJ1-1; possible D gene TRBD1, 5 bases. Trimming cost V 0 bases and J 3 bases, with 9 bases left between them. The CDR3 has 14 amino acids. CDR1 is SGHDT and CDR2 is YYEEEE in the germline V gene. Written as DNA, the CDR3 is TGTGCCAGCAGCTTGGGGGCAGGGTACACTGAAGCTTTCTTT. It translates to CASSLGAGYTEAFF.

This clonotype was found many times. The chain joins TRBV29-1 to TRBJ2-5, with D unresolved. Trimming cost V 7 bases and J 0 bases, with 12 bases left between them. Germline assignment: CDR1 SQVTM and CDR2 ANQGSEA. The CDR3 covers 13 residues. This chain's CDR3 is CSGYHIYQETQYF. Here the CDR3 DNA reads TGCAGCGGCTACCACATTTACCAAGAGACCCAGTACTTC.

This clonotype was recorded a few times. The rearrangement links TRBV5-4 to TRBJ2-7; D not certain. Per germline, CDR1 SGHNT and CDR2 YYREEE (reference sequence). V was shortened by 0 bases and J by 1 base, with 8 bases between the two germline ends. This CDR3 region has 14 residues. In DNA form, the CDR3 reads TGTGCCAGCAGCTTGGTTGGGAAATCCTACGAGCAGTACTTC. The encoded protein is CASSLVGKSYEQYF.

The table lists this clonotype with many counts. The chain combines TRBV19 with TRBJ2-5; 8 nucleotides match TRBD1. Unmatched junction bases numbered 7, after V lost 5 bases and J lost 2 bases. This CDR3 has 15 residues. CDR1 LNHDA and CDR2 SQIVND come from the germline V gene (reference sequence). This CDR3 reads CASSRVGQAQETQYF. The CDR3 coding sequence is TGTGCCAGTAGTCGGGTGGGACAGGCACAAGAGACCCAGTACTTC.

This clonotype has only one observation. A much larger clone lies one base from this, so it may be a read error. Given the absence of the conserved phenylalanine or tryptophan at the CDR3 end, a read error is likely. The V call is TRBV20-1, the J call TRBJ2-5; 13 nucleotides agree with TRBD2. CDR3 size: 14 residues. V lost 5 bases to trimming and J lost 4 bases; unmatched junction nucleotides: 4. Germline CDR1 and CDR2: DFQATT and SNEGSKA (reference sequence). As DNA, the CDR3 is TGCAGTGCTGGACTAGCGGGGGTGGGAGAGACCCAGTACATC. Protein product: CSAGLAGVGETQYI.

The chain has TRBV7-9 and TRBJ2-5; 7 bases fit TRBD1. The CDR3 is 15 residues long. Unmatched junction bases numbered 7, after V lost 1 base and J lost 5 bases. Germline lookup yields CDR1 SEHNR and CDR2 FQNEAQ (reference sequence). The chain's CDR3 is CASSLVGSQGETQYF. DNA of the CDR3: TGTGCCAGCAGCTTAGTCGGGTCACAGGGGGAGACCCAGTACTTC.

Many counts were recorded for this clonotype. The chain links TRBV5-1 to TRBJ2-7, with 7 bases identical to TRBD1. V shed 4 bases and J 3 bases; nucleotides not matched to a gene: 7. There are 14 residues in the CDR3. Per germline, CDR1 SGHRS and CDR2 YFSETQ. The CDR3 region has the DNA TGCGCCAGCAGCCCGTGGGACAGAATCTACGAGCAGTACTTC. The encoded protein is CASSPWDRIYEQYF. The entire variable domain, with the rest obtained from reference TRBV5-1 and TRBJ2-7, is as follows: KAGVTQTPRYLIKTRGQQVTLSCSPISGHRSVSWYQQTPGQGLQFLFEYFSETQRNKGNFPGRFSGRQFSNSRSEMNVSTLELGDSALYLCASSPWDRIYEQYFGPGTRLTVT.

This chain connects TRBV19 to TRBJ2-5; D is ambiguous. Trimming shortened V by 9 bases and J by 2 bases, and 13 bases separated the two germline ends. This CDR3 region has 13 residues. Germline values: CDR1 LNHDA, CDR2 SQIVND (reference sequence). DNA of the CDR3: TGTGCCAGCAGTGGGCGCAGACAAGAGACCCAGTACTTC. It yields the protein CASSGRRQETQYF.

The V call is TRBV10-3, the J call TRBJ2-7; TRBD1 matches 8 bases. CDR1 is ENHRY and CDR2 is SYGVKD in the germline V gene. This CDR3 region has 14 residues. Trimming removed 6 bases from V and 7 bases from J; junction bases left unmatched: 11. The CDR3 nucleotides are TGTGCCATCAGGGGACAGGCACCCAGGAGGGAGCAGTACTTC. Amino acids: CAIRGQAPRREQYF.

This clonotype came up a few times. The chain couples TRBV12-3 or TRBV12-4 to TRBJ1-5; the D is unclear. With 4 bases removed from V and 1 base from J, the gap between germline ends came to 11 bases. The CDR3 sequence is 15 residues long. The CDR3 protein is CASSSIGVSNQPQHF. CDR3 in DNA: TGTGCCAGCAGTTCGATTGGGGTGAGCAATCAGCCCCAGCATTTT.

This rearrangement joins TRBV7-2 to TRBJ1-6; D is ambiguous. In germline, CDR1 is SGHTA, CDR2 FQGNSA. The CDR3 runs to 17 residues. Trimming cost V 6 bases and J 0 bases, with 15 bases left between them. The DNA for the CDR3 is TGTGCCAGCAGTCCCATCGGCGCGGGCTCCTATAATTCACCCCTCCACTTT. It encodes CASSPIGAGSYNSPLHF.

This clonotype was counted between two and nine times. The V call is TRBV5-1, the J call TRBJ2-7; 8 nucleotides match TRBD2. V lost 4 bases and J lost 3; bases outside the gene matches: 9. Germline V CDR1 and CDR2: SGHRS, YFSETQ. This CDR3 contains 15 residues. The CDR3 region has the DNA TGCGCCAGCAGCACCGGGGTAGCGGGGAACTACGAGCAGTACTTC. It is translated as CASSTGVAGNYEQYF. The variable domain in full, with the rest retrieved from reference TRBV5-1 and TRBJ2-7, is KAGVTQTPRYLIKTRGQQVTLSCSPISGHRSVSWYQQTPGQGLQFLFEYFSETQRNKGNFPGRFSGRQFSNSRSEMNVSTLELGDSALYLCASSTGVAGNYEQYFGPGTRLTVT.

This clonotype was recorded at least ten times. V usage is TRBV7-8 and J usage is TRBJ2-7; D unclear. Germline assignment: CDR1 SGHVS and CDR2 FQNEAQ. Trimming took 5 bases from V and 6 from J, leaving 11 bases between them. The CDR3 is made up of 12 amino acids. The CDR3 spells CASSDRQSEQYF. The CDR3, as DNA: TGTGCCAGCAGCGATCGACAAAGCGAGCAGTACTTC.

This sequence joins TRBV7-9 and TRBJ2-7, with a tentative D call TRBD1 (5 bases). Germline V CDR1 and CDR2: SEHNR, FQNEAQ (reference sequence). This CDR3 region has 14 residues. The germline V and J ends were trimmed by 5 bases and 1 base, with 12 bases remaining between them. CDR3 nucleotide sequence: TGTGCCAGCAGCCCAGGGATGGCGTCCTACGAGCAGTACTTC. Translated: CASSPGMASYEQYF.

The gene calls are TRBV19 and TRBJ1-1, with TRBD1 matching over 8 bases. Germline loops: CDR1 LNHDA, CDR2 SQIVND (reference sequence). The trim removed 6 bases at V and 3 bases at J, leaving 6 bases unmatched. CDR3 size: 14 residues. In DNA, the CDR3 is TGTGCCAGTAGGCGGACAGGGACAGACACTGAAGCTTTCTTT. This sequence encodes CASRRTGTDTEAFF.

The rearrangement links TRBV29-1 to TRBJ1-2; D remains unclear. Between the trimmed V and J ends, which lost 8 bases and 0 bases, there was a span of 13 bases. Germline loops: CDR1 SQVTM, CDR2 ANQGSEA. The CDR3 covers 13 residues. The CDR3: CSLSPGTNYGYTF. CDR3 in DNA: TGCAGCTTAAGTCCGGGTACTAACTATGGCTACACCTTC.

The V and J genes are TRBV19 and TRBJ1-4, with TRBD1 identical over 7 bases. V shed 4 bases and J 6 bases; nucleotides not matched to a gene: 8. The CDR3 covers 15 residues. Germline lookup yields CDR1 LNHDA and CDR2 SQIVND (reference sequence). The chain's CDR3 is CASSTGQLSYEKLFF. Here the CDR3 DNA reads TGTGCCAGTAGTACGGGACAGCTGTCTTATGAAAAACTGTTTTTT.

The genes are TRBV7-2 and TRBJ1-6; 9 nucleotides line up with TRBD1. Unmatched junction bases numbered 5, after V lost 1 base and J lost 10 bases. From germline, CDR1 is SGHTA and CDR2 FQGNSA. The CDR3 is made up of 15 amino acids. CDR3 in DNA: TGTGCCAGCAGCTTAGGGGACAGGGACCAATCACCCCTCCACTTT. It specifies CASSLGDRDQSPLHF.

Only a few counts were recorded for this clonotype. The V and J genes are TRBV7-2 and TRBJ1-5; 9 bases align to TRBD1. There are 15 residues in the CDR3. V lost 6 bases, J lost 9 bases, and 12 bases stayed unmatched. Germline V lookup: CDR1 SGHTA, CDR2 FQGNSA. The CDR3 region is CASRPRTGAIRPQHF. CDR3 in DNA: TGTGCCAGCAGACCACGGACAGGGGCGATTCGGCCCCAGCATTTT.

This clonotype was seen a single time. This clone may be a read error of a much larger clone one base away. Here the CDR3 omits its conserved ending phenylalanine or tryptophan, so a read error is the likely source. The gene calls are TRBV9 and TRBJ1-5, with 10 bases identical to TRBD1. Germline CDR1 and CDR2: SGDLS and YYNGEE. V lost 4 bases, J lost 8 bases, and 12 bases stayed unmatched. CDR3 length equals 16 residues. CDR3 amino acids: CASSKGTGVRSKPQHL. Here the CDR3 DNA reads TGTGCCAGCAGCAAGGGGACAGGGGTCCGCAGCAAGCCCCAGCATCTT.

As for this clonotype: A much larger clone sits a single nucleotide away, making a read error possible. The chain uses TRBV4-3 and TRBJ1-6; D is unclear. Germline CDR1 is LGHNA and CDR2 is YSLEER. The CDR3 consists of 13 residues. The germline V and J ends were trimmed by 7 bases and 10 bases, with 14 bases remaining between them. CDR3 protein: CASTSELGSPLHF. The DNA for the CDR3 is TGCGCCAGCACGTCGGAGCTTGGGTCACCCCTCCACTTT.

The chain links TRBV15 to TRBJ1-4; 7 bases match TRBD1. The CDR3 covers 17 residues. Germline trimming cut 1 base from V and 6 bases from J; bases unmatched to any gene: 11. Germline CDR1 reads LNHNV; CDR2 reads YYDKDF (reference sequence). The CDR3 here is CATSRGTGGGVDEKLFF. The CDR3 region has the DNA TGTGCCACCAGCAGAGGAACAGGAGGGGGCGTGGATGAAAAACTGTTTTTT.

CDR3 bases: TGCGCCAGTAGCCCGGCGGTAGCGGGACCCCAGGGGGAGACCCAGTACTTC. Protein product: CASSPAVAGPQGETQYF. The chain recombines TRBV5-1 with TRBJ2-5, with 8 positions matching TRBD2. The V gene end was trimmed by 8 bases and the J gene end by 5 bases; junction bases not matched to a gene: 20. Germline lookup yields CDR1 SGHRS and CDR2 YFSETQ. This CDR3 spans 17 amino acids.

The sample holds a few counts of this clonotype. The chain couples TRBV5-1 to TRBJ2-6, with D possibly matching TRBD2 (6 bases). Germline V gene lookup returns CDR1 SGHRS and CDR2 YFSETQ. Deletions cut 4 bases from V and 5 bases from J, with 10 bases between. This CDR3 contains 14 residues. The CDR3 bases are TGCGCCAGCAGCACGGAGGGGCGGGCCAACGTCCTGACTTTC. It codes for CASSTEGRANVLTF.

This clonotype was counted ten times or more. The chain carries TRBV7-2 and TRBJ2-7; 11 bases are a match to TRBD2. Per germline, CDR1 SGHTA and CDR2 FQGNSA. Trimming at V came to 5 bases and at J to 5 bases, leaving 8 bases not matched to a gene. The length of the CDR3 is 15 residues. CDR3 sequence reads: CASSQVAGGKHEQYF. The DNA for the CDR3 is TGTGCCAGCAGCCAAGTAGCGGGAGGGAAACACGAGCAGTACTTC.